These 29 T cell receptor beta chains came from one sample sequenced in a study of T cells in Graves' hyperthyroidism and ophthalmopathy. Template material for amplifying TCR beta CDR3 regions consisted of RNA transcripts. The HTBI set primed first-round TCR CDR3 RT-PCR. TCRdb analysed the multiplex PCR reads with MiXCR anew, one entry per CDR3 protein. The data show about 560,000 distinct CDR3 sequences, with 16% seen just once and approximately 20% held by the top ten. Material for sequencing was blood. The receptors shown here come from a woman in her late teens or twenties with Graves' hyperthyroidism.

The V call is TRBV9, the J call TRBJ2-1; D is uncertain. The V gene's germline CDR1 is SGDLS and CDR2 YYNGEE. The CDR3 contains 15 residues. V was clipped by 5 bases and J by 6 bases, with 18 bases between them. In DNA form, the CDR3 reads TGTGCCAGCAGTTTCGAGGCCGTAACATCCAATGAGCAGTTCTTC. The encoded protein is CASSFEAVTSNEQFF.

This sequence joins TRBV7-9 and TRBJ2-5; D may be TRBD1 or TRBD2 (5 bases each). Trimming removed 2 bases from V and 5 bases from J, with 12 bases in between. In germline, CDR1 is SEHNR, CDR2 FQNEAQ (reference sequence). The CDR3 spans 14 residues. The CDR3 DNA is TGTGCCAGCAGCTTACTGAGGGGCAAGGAGACCCAGTACTTC. Protein: CASSLLRGKETQYF.

This clonotype was picked up many times. The chain recombines TRBV12-3 or TRBV12-4 with TRBJ2-3, with D possibly TRBD2 on 5 matching bases. Between the trimmed V and J ends, which lost 7 bases and 4 bases, there was a span of 15 bases. The CDR3 has 14 residues. CDR3 loop: CASTTSRGSDTQYF. Here the CDR3 DNA reads TGTGCCAGCACCACGTCCCGCGGGTCAGATACGCAGTATTTT.

Of note for this clonotype: A clone one base away is much larger, so this may be a read error. V gene TRBV27 combines with J gene TRBJ2-7; TRBD2 matches 9 bases. CDR3 length: 15 residues. Looked up from germline, CDR1 is MNHEY and CDR2 is SMNVEV (reference sequence). The CDR3 bases are TGTGCCAGCAGTTTCCGCGGGAGGGGTGACTACGAGCAGTGCTTC. Protein: CASSFRGRGDYEQCF.

This clonotype was observed at least ten times. The chain uses TRBV18 and TRBJ1-1; 8 nucleotides agree with TRBD1. CDR3 length equals 13 residues. The V segment lost 8 bases and the J segment 4 bases; nucleotides outside the gene matches: 6. Germline lookup yields CDR1 KGHSH and CDR2 LQKENI. The CDR3 region is CASSPTGGTEAFF. DNA of the CDR3: TGTGCCAGCAGCCCTACAGGGGGCACTGAAGCTTTCTTT. Supplemented by reference TRBV18 and TRBJ1-1, the full variable domain reads NAGVMQNPRHLVRRRGQEARLRCSPMKGHSHVYWYRQLPEEGLKFMVYLQKENIIDESGMPKERFSAEFPKEGPSILRIQQVVRGDSAAYFCASSPTGGTEAFFGQGTRLTVV.

This clonotype was picked up a small number of times. This chain uses TRBV10-3 with TRBJ1-6; D is unresolved. Germline CDR1 and CDR2: ENHRY and SYGVKD. This CDR3 comprises 16 residues. V shed 2 bases and J shed 0 bases, with 8 bases lying between them. Here the CDR3 DNA reads TGTGCCATCAGTGAGAACAAGAGCTCCTATAATTCACCCCTCCACTTT. Amino acid sequence: CAISENKSSYNSPLHF.

The chain employs TRBV20-1 and TRBJ1-4, with 7 bases aligning to TRBD1. After removal of 3 bases from V and 6 bases from J, the junction contained 16 bases not matched to a gene. The CDR3 covers 17 residues. CDR1 and CDR2 from the germline V gene are DFQATT and SNEGSKA (reference sequence). The CDR3 spells CSASHSGQAYPHEKLFF. CDR3 DNA sequence: TGCAGTGCTAGTCACTCCGGACAGGCCTACCCCCATGAAAAACTGTTTTTT.

This clonotype was seen only a few times. The CDR3 DNA reads TGTGCCAGCAGTTTACTTGGACAGGGTGTGGACATTCAGTACTTC. Translated: CASSLLGQGVDIQYF. This chain uses TRBV12-3 or TRBV12-4 with TRBJ2-4, with TRBD1 matching 8 bases. CDR3 length equals 15 residues. Trimming took 2 bases from V and 8 from J; bases not matched to a gene: 8.

This clonotype was observed many times. The J gene is TRBJ2-1, the V gene TRBV2, with TRBD2 matching over 11 bases. The J segment lost 8 bases and the V segment lost 9 bases, leaving 3 bases of the junction unmatched. CDR3 length: 12 amino acids. Germline CDR1 is SNHLY and CDR2 is FYNNEI. CDR3 region: CARGTSGYEQFF. For the CDR3, the DNA is TGTGCCAGGGGGACTAGCGGATATGAGCAGTTCTTC.

As for this clonotype: A much larger clone sits a single nucleotide away, making a read error possible. The chain recombines TRBV27 with TRBJ2-1; 7 bases match TRBD2. Near its end, the DNA agrees better with TRBJ2-7, so the J call may be wrong. The V gene's germline CDR1 is MNHEY and CDR2 SMNVEV (reference sequence). CDR3 length: 16 residues. The CDR3 region is CASSLLVTSSYNEQYF. CDR3 DNA sequence: TGTGCCAGCAGTTTATTAGTGACTAGCTCCTACAATGAGCAGTACTTC.

The V call is TRBV6-2 or TRBV6-3, the J call TRBJ2-3; 8 bases are a match to TRBD2. This CDR3 contains 13 residues. Trimming took 8 bases from V and 14 from J; bases not matched to a gene: 15. CDR1 and CDR2 from the germline V gene are MNHEY and SVGEGT. CDR3 region: CASASSGTRIGYF. The CDR3 nucleotides are TGTGCCAGCGCTTCTTCCGGGACTAGAATAGGGTATTTT.

This chain links TRBV29-1 with TRBJ1-1; unclear D gene. The germline V gene has CDR1 SQVTM and CDR2 ANQGSEA. The CDR3 is made up of 12 amino acids. V gave up 7 bases and J gave up 2 bases, with 11 bases separating them. CDR3 residues: CSARLLNTEAFF. CDR3 nucleotide sequence: TGCAGCGCCCGATTATTAAACACTGAAGCTTTCTTT.

This clonotype was counted many times. The chain employs TRBV12-3 or TRBV12-4 and TRBJ2-3, with D maybe TRBD2 (5 bases). Trimming stripped 0 bases from V and 4 bases from J, with 20 bases between. CDR3 length: 18 residues. CDR3 bases: TGTGCCAGCAGTTTAGCTATCCCGAGATTGCTAGCTCCAGATACGCAGTATTTT. Protein product: CASSLAIPRLLAPDTQYF.

This clonotype has only a few counts. The chain links TRBV7-8 to TRBJ2-4; D is possibly TRBD1 or TRBD2 (6 bases each). CDR1 SGHVS and CDR2 FQNEAQ come from the germline V gene. The CDR3 is 15 amino acids. Trimming pared 1 base from V and 3 bases from J, leaving 10 bases between. The CDR3 nucleotides read TGTGCCAGCAGCTTAGGGGGGGCACTCAAAAACATTCAGTACTTC. It encodes CASSLGGALKNIQYF.

This clonotype has ten or more counts. The V and J genes are TRBV2 and TRBJ1-1; a possible D gene is TRBD1 (5 bases). CDR3 size: 14 residues. The V end was cut by 4 bases, the J end by 6 bases, with 15 bases between. Germline V gene sequence: CDR1 SNHLY, CDR2 FYNNEI. CDR3 sequence reads: CASSGRTGGAEAFF. CDR3 DNA sequence: TGTGCCAGCAGTGGGAGAACTGGGGGGGCTGAAGCTTTCTTT.

The rearrangement links TRBV19 to TRBJ1-5; weak D call: TRBD1 (6 bases). The CDR3 covers 19 residues. V lost 1 base to trimming and J lost 0 bases, with 19 bases between them. CDR1 LNHDA and CDR2 SQIVND come from the germline V gene (reference sequence). CDR3 loop: CASSIVAGTKGHSNQPQHF. CDR3 sequence (DNA): TGTGCCAGTAGTATAGTCGCCGGGACAAAAGGTCATAGCAATCAGCCCCAGCATTTT. Full variable domain (missing parts from reference TRBV19 and TRBJ1-5): DGGITQSPKYLFRKEGQNVTLSCEQNLNHDAMYWYRQDPGQGLRLIYYSQIVNDFQKGDIAEGYSVSREKKESFPLTVTSAQKNPTAFYLCASSIVAGTKGHSNQPQHFGDGTRLSIL.

The sample holds many counts of this clonotype. This chain joins TRBV27 and TRBJ2-3; 9 nucleotides align to TRBD2. The CDR3 sequence is 15 residues long. CDR1 and CDR2 (germline): MNHEY, SMNVEV (reference sequence). The junction had 9 bases not matched to a gene; V was cut back by 5 bases and J by 6 bases. The DNA for the CDR3 is TGTGCCAGCAGTATCCTAGCGGGGAGGGAGGATACGCAGTATTTT. It translates to CASSILAGREDTQYF.

There are many counts of this clonotype. V usage is TRBV6-5 and J usage is TRBJ2-2; D remains unclear. CDR1 is MNHEY and CDR2 is SVGAGI in the germline V gene. The V and J ends lost 2 bases and 4 bases respectively, with 5 bases between them. The CDR3 totals 13 residues. The CDR3 DNA reads TGTGCCAGCAGTTACGAGGTCACCGGGGAGCTGTTTTTT. The encoded protein is CASSYEVTGELFF.

The table lists this clonotype with many counts. The genes are TRBV27 and TRBJ2-5, with TRBD2 matching 9 bases. Per germline, CDR1 MNHEY and CDR2 SMNVEV (reference sequence). CDR3 length equals 15 residues. V trimming: 6 bases; J trimming: 5 bases; junction bases outside the gene matches: 10. The CDR3 DNA sequence: TGTGCCAGCAGCGCTCAGCTAGCGGGGACGGAGACCCAGTACTTC. This encodes CASSAQLAGTETQYF.

Many counts were recorded for this clonotype. The chain employs TRBV2 and TRBJ2-3; TRBD2 matches 11 bases. Germline V gene data show CDR1 as SNHLY and CDR2 as FYNNEI. The CDR3 totals 17 residues. Trimming cost V 2 bases and J 1 base; bases outside gene matches: 5. The CDR3 loop is CASSENKLAGGTDTQYF. The CDR3 coding sequence is TGTGCCAGCAGTGAAAATAAACTAGCGGGAGGCACAGATACGCAGTATTTT.

The chain joins TRBV7-2 to TRBJ2-5; D not certain. Between the trimmed V and J ends, which lost 5 bases and 1 base, there was a span of 11 bases. Germline V gives CDR1 SGHTA, CDR2 FQGNSA. The CDR3 sequence is 14 residues long. CDR3 sequence (DNA): TGTGCCAGCAGCCCTGACACCCTCCAAGAGACCCAGTACTTC. Its protein is CASSPDTLQETQYF.

This clonotype was observed a few times. Relative to the germline gene, one junction end is altered; a read error may explain this. The chain has TRBV5-1 and TRBJ2-1; 7 bases fit TRBD1. Germline CDR1 is SGHRS and CDR2 is YFSETQ. The CDR3 loop spans 16 amino acids. The CDR3 region has the DNA TGCGCCAGCAGACTACAGGGGATTATATCCTACAATGAGCAGTCCTTC. This encodes CASRLQGIISYNEQSF.

This clonotype was picked up a small number of times. V usage is TRBV11-3 and J usage is TRBJ1-6, with 9 bases lining up with TRBD1. The CDR3 is 14 amino acids. Germline V lookup: CDR1 SGHNT, CDR2 YENEEA. After removal of 5 bases from V and 8 bases from J, the junction contained 4 bases not matched to a gene. The DNA for the CDR3 is TGTGCCAGCAGCATGACAGGGGGGTATTCACCCCTCCACTTT. It yields the protein CASSMTGGYSPLHF.

This clonotype has ten or more counts. The chain links TRBV29-1 to TRBJ2-5; TRBD1 is a possible D gene (7 bases). V lost 0 bases, J lost 5 bases, and 13 bases lay in between. The CDR3 sequence is 14 residues long. Germline assignment: CDR1 SQVTM and CDR2 ANQGSEA. For the CDR3, the DNA is TGCAGCGTTGAAGATCTGGCAGGGGGGGAGACCCAGTACTTC. Translation: CSVEDLAGGETQYF. The whole variable domain, filled in from reference TRBV29-1 and TRBJ2-5, reads SAVISQKPSRDICQRGTSLTIQCQVDSQVTMMFWYRQQPGQSLTLIATANQGSEATYESGFVIDKFPISRPNLTFSTLTVSNMSPEDSSIYLCSVEDLAGGETQYFGPGTRLLVL.

This clonotype turned up a few times. The chain has TRBV28 and TRBJ2-2, with D perhaps matching TRBD2 (5 bases). CDR1 and CDR2 from the germline V gene are MDHEN and SYDVKM. Trimming cost V 9 bases and J 0 bases, with 8 bases left between them. There are 13 residues in the CDR3. The CDR3 here is CASGLTNTGELFF. The CDR3 DNA reads TGTGCCAGTGGACTGACGAACACCGGGGAGCTGTTTTTT.

This clonotype was counted a few times. The chain employs TRBV10-2 and TRBJ2-3; TRBD1 matches 9 bases. The CDR3 totals 14 residues. CDR1 is WSHSY and CDR2 is SAAADI in the germline V gene. J gave up 2 bases and V 7 bases, and 4 bases lay outside the gene matches. The CDR3 reads CASIRDRDTDTQYF. The CDR3 DNA reads TGCGCCAGCATCCGGGACAGGGACACAGATACGCAGTATTTT.

This clonotype was found many times. CDR3: CASSQVDSGTTF. In DNA form, the CDR3 reads TGTGCCAGCAGCCAAGTGGACAGCGGGACCACCTTC. The chain employs TRBV3-1 and TRBJ1-2; maybe TRBD1 (6 bases). The CDR3 length is 12 residues. The germline CDR1 and CDR2 sequences are LGHDT and YNNKEL (reference sequence). V dropped 1 base and J dropped 13 bases, with 13 bases sitting between them.

The table lists this clonotype with a count of one. Relative to the germline gene, one junction end is altered; a read error may explain this. The chain recombines TRBV7-7 with TRBJ2-1, with 7 bases fitting TRBD1. This CDR3 is built from 14 residues. The germline V gene has CDR1 SSHAT and CDR2 FNYEAQ (reference sequence). CDR3 nucleotide sequence: TGTGCTAGCAGCCCGACCGGGACAGACAATGAGCAGTTCTTC. This codes for CASSPTGTDNEQFF.

This sequence joins TRBV27 and TRBJ1-1; tentative D call: TRBD1 (5 bases). The length of the CDR3 is 14 residues. Trimming took 2 bases from V and 11 from J, leaving 18 bases between them. Germline V gene lookup returns CDR1 MNHEY and CDR2 SMNVEV (reference sequence). CDR3 in DNA: TGTGCCAGCAGTTTAGAGGGGACCCTAGGGGACGCTTTCTTT. The encoded protein is CASSLEGTLGDAFF.